The next 4 T cell receptor beta chains were all read from a single sample in a study of T-cell memory formation after mild COVID-19. TCRdb passed the 5' RACE reads through MiXCR, listing each CDR3 protein once. The data hold roughly 550,000 distinct CDR3 sequences, with around 21% observed a single time. The sequenced sample was PBMCs or a T cell subset sorted from them (not recorded which). The origin of the receptors is an adult woman who had mild COVID-19 (a few samples of this study predate the infection). Cell type and time point are not known.

This chain links TRBV5-4 with TRBJ2-1; weak D call: TRBD1 (5 bases). The V end lost 1 base, the J end lost 7 bases, and 21 bases lay between the germline ends. The V gene's germline CDR1 is SGHNT and CDR2 YYREEE (reference sequence). The CDR3 has 17 amino acids. CDR3 loop: CASSLSDTGPNMNEQFF. The CDR3 bases are TGTGCCAGCAGCTTGTCGGACACCGGGCCGAACATGAATGAGCAGTTCTTC.

There are a few counts of this clonotype. The chain joins TRBV11-3 to TRBJ2-1; D unclear. The CDR3 is 17 amino acids. Trimming shortened V by 0 bases and J by 0 bases, and 12 bases separated the two germline ends. Germline CDR1 is SGHNT and CDR2 is YENEEA. The CDR3 nucleotides read TGTGCCAGCAGCTTAGAAGGAGCACCTCTCTCCTACAATGAGCAGTTCTTC. This gives the protein CASSLEGAPLSYNEQFF.

This clonotype was observed many times. The rearrangement joins TRBV24-1 to TRBJ2-3; TRBD2 might be the D (6 bases). The CDR3 runs 14 residues. The V end was cut by 4 bases, the J end by 1 base, with 8 bases between. Germline CDR1 is KGHDR and CDR2 is SFDVKD. For the CDR3, the DNA is TGTGCCACCAGTGAGACGGGAGGCACAGATACGCAGTATTTT. This codes for CATSETGGTDTQYF.

This clonotype has only a few counts. This chain uses TRBV12-3 or TRBV12-4 with TRBJ2-3; D possibly corresponds to TRBD2 (6 bases). The germline V and J ends were trimmed by 7 bases and 0 bases, with 14 bases remaining between them. The CDR3 consists of 15 residues. CDR3 nucleotides: TGTGCCAGCACCTGGGGGAGGATTAGCACAGATACGCAGTATTTT. Translating gives CASTWGRISTDTQYF.